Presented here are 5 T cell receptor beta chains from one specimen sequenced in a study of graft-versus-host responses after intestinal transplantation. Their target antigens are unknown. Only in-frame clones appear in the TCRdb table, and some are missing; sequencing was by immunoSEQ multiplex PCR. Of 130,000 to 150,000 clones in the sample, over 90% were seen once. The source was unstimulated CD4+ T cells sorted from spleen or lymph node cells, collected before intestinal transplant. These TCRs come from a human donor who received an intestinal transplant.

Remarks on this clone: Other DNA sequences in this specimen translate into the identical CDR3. The CDR3 spells CASSLALAGGYNEQFF. For the CDR3, the DNA is TGCGCCAGCAGCTTGGCTCTAGCGGGAGGCTACAATGAGCAGTTCTTC. This chain joins TRBV5-1 and TRBJ2-1; TRBD2 aligns across 11 bases. This CDR3 has 16 residues. Germline V gene sequence: CDR1 SGHRS, CDR2 YFSETQ. With 0 bases clipped from V and 3 bases from J, the junction kept 2 bases outside the gene matches.

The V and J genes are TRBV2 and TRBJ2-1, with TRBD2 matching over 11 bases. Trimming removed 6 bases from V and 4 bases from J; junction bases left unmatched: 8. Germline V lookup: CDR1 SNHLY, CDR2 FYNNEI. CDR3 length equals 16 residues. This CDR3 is CASSRSGTSGYNEQFF. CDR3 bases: TGTGCCAGCAGCCGCTCCGGGACTAGCGGATACAATGAGCAGTTCTTC. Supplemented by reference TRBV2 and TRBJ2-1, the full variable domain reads EPEVTQTPSHQVTQMGQEVILRCVPISNHLYFYWYRQILGQKVEFLVSFYNNEISEKSEIFDDQFSVERPDGSNFTLKIRSTKLEDSAMYFCASSRSGTSGYNEQFFGPGTRLTVL.

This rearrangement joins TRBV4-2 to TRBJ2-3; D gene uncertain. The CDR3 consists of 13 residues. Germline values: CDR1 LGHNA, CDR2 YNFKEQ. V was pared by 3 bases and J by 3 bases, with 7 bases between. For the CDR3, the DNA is TGTGCCAGCAGCCACCCAAAAACAGATACGCAGTATTTT. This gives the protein CASSHPKTDTQYF.

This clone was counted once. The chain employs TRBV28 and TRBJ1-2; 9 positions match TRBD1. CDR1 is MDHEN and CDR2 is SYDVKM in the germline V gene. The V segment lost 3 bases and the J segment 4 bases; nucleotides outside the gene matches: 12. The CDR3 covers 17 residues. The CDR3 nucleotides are TGTGCCAGCAGTTTCCCCTCCGGGACAGGGAACGTCTATGGCTACACCTTC. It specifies CASSFPSGTGNVYGYTF.

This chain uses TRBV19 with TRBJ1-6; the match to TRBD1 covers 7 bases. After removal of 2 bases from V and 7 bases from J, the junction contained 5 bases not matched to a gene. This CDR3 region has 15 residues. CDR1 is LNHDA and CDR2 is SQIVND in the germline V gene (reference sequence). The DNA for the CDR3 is TGTGCCAGTAGTATAACGGGACAGCTGAATTCACCCCTCCACTTT. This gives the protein CASSITGQLNSPLHF.